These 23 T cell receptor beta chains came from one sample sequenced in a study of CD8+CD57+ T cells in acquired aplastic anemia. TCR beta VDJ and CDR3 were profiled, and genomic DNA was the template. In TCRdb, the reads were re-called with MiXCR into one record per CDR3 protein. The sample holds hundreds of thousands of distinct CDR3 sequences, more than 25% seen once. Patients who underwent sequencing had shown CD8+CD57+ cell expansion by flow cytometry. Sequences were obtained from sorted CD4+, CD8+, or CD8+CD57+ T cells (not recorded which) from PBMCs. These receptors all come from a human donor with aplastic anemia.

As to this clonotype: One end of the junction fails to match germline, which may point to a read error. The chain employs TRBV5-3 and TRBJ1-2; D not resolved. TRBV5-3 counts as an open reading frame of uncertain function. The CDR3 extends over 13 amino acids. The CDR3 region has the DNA TGTGCCAGCAGCTCGGACGTGTTCTATGGCTACACCTTC. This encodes CASSSDVFYGYTF.

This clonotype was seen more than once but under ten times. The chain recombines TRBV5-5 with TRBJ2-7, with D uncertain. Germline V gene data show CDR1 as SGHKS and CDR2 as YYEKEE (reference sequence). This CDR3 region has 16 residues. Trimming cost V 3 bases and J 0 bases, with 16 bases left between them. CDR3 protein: CASSSAKGRPSYEQYF. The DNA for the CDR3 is TGTGCCAGCAGCTCCGCAAAAGGCCGTCCCTCCTACGAGCAGTACTTC.

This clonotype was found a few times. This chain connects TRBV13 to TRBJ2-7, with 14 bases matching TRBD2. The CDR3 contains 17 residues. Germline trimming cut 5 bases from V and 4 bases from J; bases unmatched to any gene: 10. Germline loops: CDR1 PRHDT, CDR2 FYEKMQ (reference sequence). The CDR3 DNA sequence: TGTGCCAGCAGCCCTCCTGGGGGACTAGCGGGAGCATACGAGCAGTACTTC. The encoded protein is CASSPPGGLAGAYEQYF.

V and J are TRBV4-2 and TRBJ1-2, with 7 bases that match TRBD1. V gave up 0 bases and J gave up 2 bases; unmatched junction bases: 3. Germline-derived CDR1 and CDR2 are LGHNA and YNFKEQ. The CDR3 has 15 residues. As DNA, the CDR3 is TGTGCCAGCAGCCAAGACCAGGGGGAAAACTATGGCTACACCTTC. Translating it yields CASSQDQGENYGYTF.

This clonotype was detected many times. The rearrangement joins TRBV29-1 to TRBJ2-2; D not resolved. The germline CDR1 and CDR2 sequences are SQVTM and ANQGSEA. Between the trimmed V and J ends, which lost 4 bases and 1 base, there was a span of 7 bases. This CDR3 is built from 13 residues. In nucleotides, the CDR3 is TGCAGCGTTGCAAGACGGAACACCGGGGAGCTGTTTTTT. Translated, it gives CSVARRNTGELFF.

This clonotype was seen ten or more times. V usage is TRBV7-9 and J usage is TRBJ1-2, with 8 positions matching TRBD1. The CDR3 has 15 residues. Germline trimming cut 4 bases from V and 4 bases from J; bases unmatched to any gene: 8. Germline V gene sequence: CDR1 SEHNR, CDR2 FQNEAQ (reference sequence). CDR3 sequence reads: CASSSSDRGGYGYTF. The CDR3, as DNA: TGTGCCAGCAGCTCGTCAGACAGGGGCGGCTATGGCTACACCTTC.

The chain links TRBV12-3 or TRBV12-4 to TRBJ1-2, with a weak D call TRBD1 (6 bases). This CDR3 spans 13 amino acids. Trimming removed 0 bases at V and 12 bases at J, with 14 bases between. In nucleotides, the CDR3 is TGTGCCAGCAGTTTAGCAGGGGGTTTTCTAGACACCTTC. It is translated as CASSLAGGFLDTF.

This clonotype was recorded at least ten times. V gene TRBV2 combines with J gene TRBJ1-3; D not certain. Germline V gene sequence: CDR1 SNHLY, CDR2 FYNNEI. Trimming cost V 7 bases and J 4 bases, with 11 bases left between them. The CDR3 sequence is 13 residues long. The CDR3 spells CASKVGIGNTIYF. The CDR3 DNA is TGTGCCAGCAAGGTTGGCATCGGAAACACCATATATTTT.

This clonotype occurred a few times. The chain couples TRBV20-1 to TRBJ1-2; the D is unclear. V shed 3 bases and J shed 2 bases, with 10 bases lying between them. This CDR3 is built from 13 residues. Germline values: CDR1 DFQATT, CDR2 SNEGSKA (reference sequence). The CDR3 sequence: CSASSPENYGYTF. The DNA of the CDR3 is TGCAGTGCTAGCTCCCCGGAAAACTATGGCTACACCTTC.

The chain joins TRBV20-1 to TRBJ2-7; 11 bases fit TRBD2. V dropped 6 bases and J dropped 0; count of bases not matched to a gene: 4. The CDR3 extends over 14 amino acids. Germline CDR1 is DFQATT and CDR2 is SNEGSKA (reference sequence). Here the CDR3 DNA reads TGCAGTGCAATCACTAGCGGGAGCTCCTACGAGCAGTACTTC. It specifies CSAITSGSSYEQYF.

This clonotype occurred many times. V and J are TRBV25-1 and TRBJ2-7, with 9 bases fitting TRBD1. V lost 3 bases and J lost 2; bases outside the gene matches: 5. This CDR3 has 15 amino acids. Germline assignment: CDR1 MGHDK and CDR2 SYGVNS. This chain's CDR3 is CASSDYGTGPYEQYF. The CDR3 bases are TGTGCCAGCAGTGATTACGGGACAGGGCCCTACGAGCAGTACTTC.

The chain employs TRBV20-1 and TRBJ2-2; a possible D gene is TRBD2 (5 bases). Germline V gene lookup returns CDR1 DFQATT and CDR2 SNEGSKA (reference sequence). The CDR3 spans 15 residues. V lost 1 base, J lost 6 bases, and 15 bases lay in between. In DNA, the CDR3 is TGCAGTGCTAGAGCTACACTAGAGTACCCCGGGGAGCTGTTTTTT. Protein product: CSARATLEYPGELFF.

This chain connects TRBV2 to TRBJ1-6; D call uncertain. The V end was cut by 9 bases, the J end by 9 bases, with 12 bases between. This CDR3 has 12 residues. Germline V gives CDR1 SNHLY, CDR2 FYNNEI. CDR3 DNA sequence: TGTGCCAGGAGGGAATTTCGTTCACCCCTCCACTTT. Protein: CARREFRSPLHF.

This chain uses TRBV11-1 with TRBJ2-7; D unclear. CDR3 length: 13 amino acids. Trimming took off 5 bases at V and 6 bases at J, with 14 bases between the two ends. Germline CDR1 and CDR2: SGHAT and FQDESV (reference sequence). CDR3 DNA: TGTGCCAGCAGCCCGACGCCACTGGGCGAGCAGTACTTC. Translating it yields CASSPTPLGEQYF.

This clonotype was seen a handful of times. CDR3: CSARGYTEAFF. The CDR3, as DNA: TGCAGTGCCAGGGGGTACACTGAAGCTTTCTTT. The chain employs TRBV20-1 and TRBJ1-1, with TRBD1 matching 7 bases. V was clipped by 6 bases and J by 3 bases; unmatched bases: 1. CDR3 length: 11 residues. Per germline, CDR1 DFQATT and CDR2 SNEGSKA (reference sequence).

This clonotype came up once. CDR3 sequence reads: CASSGQGAFYTEAFF. For the CDR3, the DNA is TGTGCCAGCTCAGGACAGGGGGCGTTCTACACTGAAGCTTTCTTT. The chain carries TRBV18 and TRBJ1-1, with 11 nucleotides matching TRBD1. With 5 bases clipped from V and 3 bases from J, the junction kept 5 bases outside the gene matches. Per the germline V gene, CDR1 is KGHSH and CDR2 is LQKENI. The CDR3 sequence is 15 residues long.

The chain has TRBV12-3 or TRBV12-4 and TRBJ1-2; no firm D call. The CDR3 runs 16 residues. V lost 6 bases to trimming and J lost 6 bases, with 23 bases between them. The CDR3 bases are TGTGCCAGCAGACGGGAGGGAGGGTTTGTTCTCCATGGCTACACCTTC. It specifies CASRREGGFVLHGYTF.

The chain's CDR3 is CASIVGQKNTEAFF. CDR3 nucleotide sequence: TGCGCCAGCATTGTGGGACAGAAGAACACTGAAGCTTTCTTT. The genes are TRBV10-2 and TRBJ1-1; 7 positions match TRBD1. CDR3 size: 14 residues. The V segment lost 7 bases and the J segment 1 base; nucleotides outside the gene matches: 6. Per germline, CDR1 WSHSY and CDR2 SAAADI.

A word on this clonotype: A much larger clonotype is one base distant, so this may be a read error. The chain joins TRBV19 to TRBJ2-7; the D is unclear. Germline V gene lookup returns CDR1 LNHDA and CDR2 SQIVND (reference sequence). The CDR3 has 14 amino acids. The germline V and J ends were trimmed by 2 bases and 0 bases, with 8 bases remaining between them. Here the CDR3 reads CASSITEDSYEQYF. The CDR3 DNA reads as TGTGCCAGTAGTATAACCGAGGACTCCTACGAGCAGTACTTC.

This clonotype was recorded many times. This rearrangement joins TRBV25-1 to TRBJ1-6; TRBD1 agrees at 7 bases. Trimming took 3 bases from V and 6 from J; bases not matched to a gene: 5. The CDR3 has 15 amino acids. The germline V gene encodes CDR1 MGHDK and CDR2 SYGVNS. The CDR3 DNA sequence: TGTGCCAGCAGTGACCCAGGGGGTGGTAATTCACCCCTCCACTTT. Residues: CASSDPGGGNSPLHF.

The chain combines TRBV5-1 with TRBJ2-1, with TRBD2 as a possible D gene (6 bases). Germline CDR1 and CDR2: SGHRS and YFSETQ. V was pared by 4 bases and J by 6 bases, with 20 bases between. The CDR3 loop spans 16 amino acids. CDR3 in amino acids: CASSPGRVAVVNEQFF. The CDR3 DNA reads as TGCGCCAGCAGCCCCGGACGGGTAGCGGTTGTCAATGAGCAGTTCTTC.

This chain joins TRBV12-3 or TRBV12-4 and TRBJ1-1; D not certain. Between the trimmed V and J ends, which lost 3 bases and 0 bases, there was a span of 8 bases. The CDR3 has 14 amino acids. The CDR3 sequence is CASSFSAMNTEAFF. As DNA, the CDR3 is TGTGCCAGCAGTTTTTCGGCTATGAACACTGAAGCTTTCTTT.

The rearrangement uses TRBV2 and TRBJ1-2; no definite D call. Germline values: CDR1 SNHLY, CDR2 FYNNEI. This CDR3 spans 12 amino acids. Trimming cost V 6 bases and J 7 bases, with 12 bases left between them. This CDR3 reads CASSSVGRGYTF. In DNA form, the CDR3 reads TGTGCCAGCAGCTCCGTAGGGCGTGGCTACACCTTC. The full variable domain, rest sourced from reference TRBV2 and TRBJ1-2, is EPEVTQTPSHQVTQMGQEVILRCVPISNHLYFYWYRQILGQKVEFLVSFYNNEISEKSEIFDDQFSVERPDGSNFTLKIRSTKLEDSAMYFCASSSVGRGYTFGSGTRLTVV.